This is a list of T cell receptor beta chains from one sample in a study of blood T cell repertoires in COVID-19. The repertoire was sequenced with immunoSEQ multiplex PCR; TCRdb's copy has only in-frame clones and lacks some. The data hold hundreds of thousands of clones, with 85% to 90% observed a single time. The sample was PBMCs or T cells enriched from blood (not recorded which). The receptors originated from a young man who had recovered from COVID-19. CDR3s leave out the opening cysteine and the closing phenylalanine or tryptophan.

j_call: TRBJ2-5; v_call: TRBV5-1; cdr3_length: 14; cdr3_aa: ASSRGGSGIQETQY
j_call: TRBJ1-4; v_call: TRBV5-1; cdr3_length: 9; cdr3_aa: ARSSGNRWF
j_call: TRBJ1-5; v_call: TRBV10-3; cdr3_length: 10; cdr3_aa: AISGGDQPQH
j_call: TRBJ1-3; v_call: TRBV7-9; cdr3_length: 12; cdr3_aa: ASSLWDIGNTIY
j_call: TRBJ2-7; v_call: TRBV28; cdr3_length: 12; cdr3_aa: ASSFLAGAYEQY
j_call: TRBJ2-6; v_call: TRBV5-1; cdr3_length: 15; cdr3_aa: ASSLSSGVSGANVLT
j_call: TRBJ2-7; v_call: TRBV12-5; cdr3_length: 14; cdr3_aa: ASGLVRLAGVGEQY
j_call: TRBJ2-7; v_call: TRBV30; cdr3_length: 11; cdr3_aa: AWSVPPRDEQY
j_call: TRBJ1-4; v_call: TRBV5-1; cdr3_length: 12; cdr3_aa: ASSIRGEREKLF
j_call: TRBJ2-3; v_call: TRBV10-1; cdr3_length: 11; cdr3_aa: ASSESLADTQY
j_call: TRBJ1-1; v_call: TRBV7-2; cdr3_length: 14; cdr3_aa: ASSLVLTGRGTEAF
j_call: TRBJ2-1; v_call: TRBV28; cdr3_length: 14; cdr3_aa: ASSIPGQGVINEQF
j_call: TRBJ1-3; v_call: TRBV30; cdr3_length: 11; cdr3_aa: ACGDIVGNTIY
j_call: TRBJ2-6; v_call: TRBV7-9; cdr3_length: 15; cdr3_aa: ASSLNGGISGANVLT
j_call: TRBJ2-2; v_call: TRBV2; cdr3_length: 13; cdr3_aa: ASSEGLAGTGELF
j_call: TRBJ2-3; v_call: TRBV3-1/TRBV3-2; cdr3_length: 18; cdr3_aa: ASSQDLWTSGRGGTDTQY